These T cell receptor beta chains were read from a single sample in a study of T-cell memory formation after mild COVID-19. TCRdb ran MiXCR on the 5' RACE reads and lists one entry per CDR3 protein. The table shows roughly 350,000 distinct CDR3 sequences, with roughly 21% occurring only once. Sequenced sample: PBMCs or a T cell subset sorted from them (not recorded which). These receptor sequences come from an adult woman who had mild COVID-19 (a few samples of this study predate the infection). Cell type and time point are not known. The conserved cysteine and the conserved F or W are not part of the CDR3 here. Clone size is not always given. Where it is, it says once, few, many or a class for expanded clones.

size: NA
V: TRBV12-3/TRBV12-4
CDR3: ASSSHGAQSSYEQY

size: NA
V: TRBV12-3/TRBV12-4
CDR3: ASSLVARGGELF

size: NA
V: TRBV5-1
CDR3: ASSPTGQGTDTQY

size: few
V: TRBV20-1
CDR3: SARDGGGSTDTQY

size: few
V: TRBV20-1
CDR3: SAPQREFPYEQY

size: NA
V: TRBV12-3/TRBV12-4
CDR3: ASSLESWGTYNEQF

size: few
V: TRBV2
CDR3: ASSGTSGGPYTDTQY

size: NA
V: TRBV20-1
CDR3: SARGLAGGQF

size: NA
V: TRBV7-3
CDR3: ASSLVPGGDEQY

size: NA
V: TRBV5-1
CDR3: ASRMPGGNEQF

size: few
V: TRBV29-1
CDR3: SARTGDYGYT

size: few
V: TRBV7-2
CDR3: ASSGRNYWTENTEAF

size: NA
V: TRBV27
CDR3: ASSSTDPTGTDEQY

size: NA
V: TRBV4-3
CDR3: ASSQGWDRANTEAF

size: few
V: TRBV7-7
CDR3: ASSLSVGLVEIDWRY

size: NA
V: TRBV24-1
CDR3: ATSDFLRGEQF

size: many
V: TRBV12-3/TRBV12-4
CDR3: ASSWRADGELF

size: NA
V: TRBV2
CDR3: ASSVNSLGAKNIQY